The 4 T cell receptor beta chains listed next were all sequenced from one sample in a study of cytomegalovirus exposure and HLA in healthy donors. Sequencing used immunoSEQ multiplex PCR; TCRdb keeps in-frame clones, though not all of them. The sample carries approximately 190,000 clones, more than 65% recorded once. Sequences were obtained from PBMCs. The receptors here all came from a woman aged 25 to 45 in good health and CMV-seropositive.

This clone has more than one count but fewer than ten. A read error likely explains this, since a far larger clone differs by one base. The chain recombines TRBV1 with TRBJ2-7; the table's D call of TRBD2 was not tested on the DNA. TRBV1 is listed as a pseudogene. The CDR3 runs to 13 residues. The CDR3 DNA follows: TGCACCAGCAGCCAAGACTCCGGGTACGAGCAGTACTTC. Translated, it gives CTSSQDSGYEQYF.

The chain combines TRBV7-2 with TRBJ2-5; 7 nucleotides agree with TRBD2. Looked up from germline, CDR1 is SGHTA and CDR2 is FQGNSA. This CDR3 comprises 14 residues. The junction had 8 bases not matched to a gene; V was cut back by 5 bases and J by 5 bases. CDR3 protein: CASSTRTSSETQYF. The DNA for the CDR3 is TGTGCCAGCAGCACCCGGACTAGTAGCGAGACCCAGTACTTC.

The CDR3 reads CASSYSRTRNEQFF. CDR3 bases: TGTGCCAGCAGTTACTCCCGGACTAGAAATGAGCAGTTCTTC. J is TRBJ2-1 and V is TRBV6-5; TRBD2 aligns across 7 bases. The V segment lost 0 bases and the J segment 7 bases; nucleotides outside the gene matches: 3. There are 14 residues in the CDR3. Germline V gives CDR1 MNHEY, CDR2 SVGAGI.

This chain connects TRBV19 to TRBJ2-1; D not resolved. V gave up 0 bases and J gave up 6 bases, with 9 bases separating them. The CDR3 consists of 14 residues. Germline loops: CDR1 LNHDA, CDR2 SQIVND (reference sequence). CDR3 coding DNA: TGTGCCAGTAGTATAGATCTCTCAGTCAATGAGCAGTTCTTC. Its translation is CASSIDLSVNEQFF.